A single sample is the source of the 24 T cell receptor beta chains below, sequenced in a study of radiotherapy plus CTLA-4 blockade in lung cancer (dated by TCRdb to 2016 to 2019). Library construction relied on the immunoSEQ multiplex PCR assay. In its TCRdb copy, this immuneACCESS table keeps in-frame sequences only and misses some clones. Where compared with another copy, unresolved V genes explain less than half of these, and the others have no known cause. Recorded for this sample are about 60,000 clones; 60% to 80% of them occurred a single time. Of the sample, about 3.1% is held by the ten largest clones. Sequenced here: peripheral blood, sampled from a patient treated with radiotherapy plus ipilimumab. These receptors originate from a human donor with non-small cell lung cancer who had a complete response to radiotherapy plus ipilimumab.

This chain connects TRBV6-1 to TRBJ2-3, with D maybe TRBD2 (6 bases). The CDR3 is made up of 16 amino acids. CDR1 and CDR2 from the germline V gene are MNHNS and SASEGT. Trimming left V 3 bases short and J 2 bases short, with 15 bases between. This chain's CDR3 is CASSDYAGPTTDTQYF. DNA for the CDR3: TGTGCCAGCAGTGATTATGCGGGACCCACCACAGATACGCAGTATTTT.

The chain carries TRBV5-1 and TRBJ2-7; 11 bases are a match to TRBD2. V was pared by 2 bases and J by 7 bases, with 5 bases of the junction left unmatched. Germline V lookup: CDR1 SGHRS, CDR2 YFSETQ. This CDR3 region has 14 residues. The CDR3 sequence: CASSLLAGVGEQYF. The CDR3 DNA follows: TGCGCCAGCAGCTTACTAGCGGGAGTAGGAGAGCAGTACTTC.

This clone was recorded once. The gene calls are TRBV28 and TRBJ2-7; TRBD2 aligns across 7 bases. From germline, CDR1 is MDHEN and CDR2 SYDVKM. The junction had 10 bases not matched to a gene; V was cut back by 4 bases and J by 4 bases. The CDR3 consists of 15 residues. The CDR3, as DNA: TGTGCCAGCAGTTCCGGCGGGAGTAGGTCTTACGAGCAGTACTTC. As protein: CASSSGGSRSYEQYF.

This clone was seen a few times. The V call is TRBV19, the J call TRBJ1-3; 7 bases agree with TRBD1. CDR1 is LNHDA, CDR2 SQIVND, per germline (reference sequence). V shed 7 bases and J 2 bases; nucleotides not matched to a gene: 14. The CDR3 covers 17 residues. For the CDR3, the DNA is TGTGCCAGTAAGGACCAATCCTTCGGACAGGCTGGAAACACCATATATTTT. Protein product: CASKDQSFGQAGNTIYF.

This clone was observed a handful of times. The chain joins TRBV5-1 to TRBJ2-3, with a weak D call TRBD2 (6 bases). The CDR3 has 15 amino acids. The V and J ends lost 5 bases and 2 bases respectively, with 15 bases between them. Per germline, CDR1 SGHRS and CDR2 YFSETQ. The CDR3 DNA sequence: TGCGCCAGCAGAGGCCGCGCGGGGCCCACAGATACGCAGTATTTT. Encoded protein: CASRGRAGPTDTQYF.

V gene TRBV5-6 combines with J gene TRBJ2-7; D may correspond to TRBD1 or TRBD2 (6 bases each). Trimming removed 4 bases at V and 0 bases at J, with 17 bases between. This CDR3 region has 16 residues. Germline loops: CDR1 SGHDT, CDR2 YYEEEE. Written as DNA, the CDR3 is TGTGCCAGCAGCCTGGGGGGACAACTAAGCTCCTACGAGCAGTACTTC. Amino acids: CASSLGGQLSSYEQYF. The full variable domain, rest sourced from reference TRBV5-6 and TRBJ2-7, is DAGVTQSPTHLIKTRGQQVTLRCSPKSGHDTVSWYQQALGQGPQFIFQYYEEEERQRGNFPDRFSGHQFPNYSSELNVNALLLGDSALYLCASSLGGQLSSYEQYFGPGTRLTVT.

The genes are TRBV7-2 and TRBJ2-7; D not certain. Germline V lookup: CDR1 SGHTA, CDR2 FQGNSA. The CDR3 has 14 residues. Trimming took off 7 bases at V and 2 bases at J, with 15 bases between the two ends. The CDR3 protein is CASNRQAGTYEQYF. CDR3 in DNA: TGTGCCAGCAACCGACAAGCCGGTACCTACGAGCAGTACTTC.

This clone was detected a few times. This chain joins TRBV28 and TRBJ2-3, with 10 bases fitting TRBD1. Germline loops: CDR1 MDHEN, CDR2 SYDVKM. The junction had 15 bases not matched to a gene; V was cut back by 6 bases and J by 6 bases. The CDR3 spans 17 residues. This chain's CDR3 is CASSDRGRGLSYDTQYF. In nucleotides, the CDR3 is TGTGCCAGCAGCGACAGGGGGCGAGGGCTAAGCTACGATACGCAGTATTTT.

There are a few counts of this clone. V and J are TRBV4-3 and TRBJ2-3; 8 bases line up with TRBD2. Looked up from germline, CDR1 is LGHNA and CDR2 is YSLEER. V trimming: 4 bases; J trimming: 2 bases; junction bases outside the gene matches: 5. The CDR3 runs 15 residues. CDR3 nucleotides: TGCGCCAGCAGCCCCCGGGAGGGGGTCACAGATACGCAGTATTTT. It codes for CASSPREGVTDTQYF.

This clone was found a few times. The rearrangement joins TRBV6-1 to TRBJ2-7; no definite D call. The germline V gene encodes CDR1 MNHNS and CDR2 SASEGT. The CDR3 has 15 residues. V was cut by 0 bases and J by 0 bases, with 9 bases left in between. The CDR3, as DNA: TGTGCCAGCAGTGAAGCGGCAGGTCGCTCCTACGAGCAGTACTTC. Its protein is CASSEAAGRSYEQYF.

As to this clone: Since the CDR3 does not end with the conserved phenylalanine or tryptophan, this likely comes from a read error. The CDR3 here is CASSSWTGGGNSPLHL. For the CDR3, the DNA is TGTGCCAGCAGCTCTTGGACAGGGGGGGGCAATTCACCCCTCCACCTT. The J gene is TRBJ1-6, the V gene TRBV7-8; 10 bases are shared with TRBD1. This CDR3 region has 16 residues. After removal of 4 bases from V and 7 bases from J, the junction contained 7 bases not matched to a gene. Germline assignment: CDR1 SGHVS and CDR2 FQNEAQ.

V gene TRBV7-2 combines with J gene TRBJ2-1; D not certain. The germline V gene has CDR1 SGHTA and CDR2 FQGNSA. This CDR3 has 15 residues. Trimming cost V 6 bases and J 6 bases, with 18 bases left between them. The CDR3 protein is CASRREAANLNEQFF. In nucleotides, the CDR3 is TGTGCCAGCAGGAGAGAGGCAGCGAACCTCAATGAGCAGTTCTTC. The full variable domain, completed using reference TRBV7-2 and TRBJ2-1, is GAGVSQSPSNKVTEKGKDVELRCDPISGHTALYWYRQSLGQGLEFLIYFQGNSAPDKSGLPSDRFSAERTGGSVSTLTIQRTQQEDSAVYLCASRREAANLNEQFFGPGTRLTVL.

The chain couples TRBV9 to TRBJ1-5, with D unresolved. In germline, CDR1 is SGDLS, CDR2 YYNGEE. Deletions cut 4 bases from V and 0 bases from J, with 11 bases between. This CDR3 is 15 amino acids long. In DNA form, the CDR3 reads TGTGCCAGCAGCTCAGCGGCAGGTAGCAATCAGCCCCAGCATTTT. It encodes CASSSAAGSNQPQHF.

V and J are TRBV18 and TRBJ2-5; D is unclear. The germline CDR1 and CDR2 sequences are KGHSH and LQKENI. The CDR3 is 13 amino acids. Between the trimmed V and J ends, which lost 2 bases and 1 base, there was a span of 5 bases. This CDR3 reads CASSPSRQETQYF. The DNA of the CDR3 is TGTGCCAGCTCACCATCGCGCCAAGAGACCCAGTACTTC.

The chain has TRBV5-4 and TRBJ2-5, with 12 positions matching TRBD2. Germline CDR1 reads SGHNT; CDR2 reads YYREEE (reference sequence). The CDR3 consists of 16 residues. The trim removed 6 bases at V and 3 bases at J, leaving 9 bases unmatched. In nucleotides, the CDR3 is TGTGCCAGCACCAGGGGGCCTAGCGGGAGGGAAGAGACCCAGTACTTC. Translated: CASTRGPSGREETQYF. The entire variable domain, with the rest obtained from reference TRBV5-4 and TRBJ2-5, is as follows: ETGVTQSPTHLIKTRGQQVTLRCSSQSGHNTVSWYQQALGQGPQFIFQYYREEENGRGNFPPRFSGLQFPNYSSELNVNALELDDSALYLCASTRGPSGREETQYFGPGTRLLVL.

V is TRBV27 and J is TRBJ2-3, with TRBD2 matching over 7 bases. Germline loops: CDR1 MNHEY, CDR2 SMNVEV (reference sequence). After removal of 10 bases from V and 3 bases from J, the junction contained 4 bases not matched to a gene. The CDR3 runs 12 residues. CDR3 amino acids: CATRTRTDTQYF. The CDR3 bases are TGTGCCACCCGGACTAGGACAGATACGCAGTATTTT.

The chain joins TRBV27 to TRBJ2-5, with a tentative D call TRBD1 (6 bases). The tail of the sequence fits TRBJ2-7 better, so the J call may be wrong. The germline V gene encodes CDR1 MNHEY and CDR2 SMNVEV (reference sequence). The CDR3 totals 16 residues. In DNA form, the CDR3 reads TGTGCCAGCAGTCAAGCGTGGGACACGGGCTCCTACGAGCAGTACTTC. This codes for CASSQAWDTGSYEQYF.

The V and J genes are TRBV2 and TRBJ2-5, with 13 nucleotides matching TRBD2. TRBJ2-7 matches the DNA end more closely, so the J call is doubtful. This CDR3 has 15 residues. Per the germline V gene, CDR1 is SNHLY and CDR2 is FYNNEI. The CDR3 here is CASNSELAGGYEQYF. In nucleotides, the CDR3 is TGTGCCAGCAACTCGGAACTAGCGGGAGGGTACGAGCAGTACTTC.

The CDR3, as DNA: TGTGCCAGCAGCCCCGTCAGGTCTAATGAAAAACTGTTTTTT. Translated, it gives CASSPVRSNEKLFF. The gene calls are TRBV7-2 and TRBJ1-4; D not certain. The CDR3 spans 14 residues. V was cut by 5 bases and J by 3 bases, with 10 bases left in between. Germline V gene lookup returns CDR1 SGHTA and CDR2 FQGNSA.

V usage is TRBV27 and J usage is TRBJ1-1, with D possibly matching TRBD1 (6 bases). Trimming took 4 bases from V and 4 from J, leaving 13 bases between them. Germline V gene lookup returns CDR1 MNHEY and CDR2 SMNVEV (reference sequence). This CDR3 has 14 residues. CDR3 DNA sequence: TGTGCCAGCAGTTCCGGCAGGGGTTTCACTGAAGCTTTCTTT. Its translation is CASSSGRGFTEAFF.

This clone has only one observation. This chain joins TRBV6-5 and TRBJ2-3, with 7 bases fitting TRBD2. V shed 9 bases, J shed 10 bases, and the junction held 10 bases outside the gene matches. The germline gives CDR1 MNHEY, CDR2 SVGAGI. There are 12 residues in the CDR3. CDR3 sequence: CASNSGGLPQYF. In DNA form, the CDR3 reads TGTGCCAGTAACTCGGGAGGCTTGCCGCAGTATTTT.

The rearrangement links TRBV30 to TRBJ2-3, with 11 bases lining up with TRBD2. Per germline, CDR1 GTSNPN and CDR2 SVGIG (reference sequence). Losses at the gene ends were 5 bases for V and 2 bases for J; bases not matched to a gene: 9. There are 16 residues in the CDR3. In DNA form, the CDR3 reads TGTGCCTGGTCCAAAGTAGCGGGGGGGACCACAGATACGCAGTATTTT. It yields the protein CAWSKVAGGTTDTQYF.

This clone was detected a few times. J is TRBJ2-7 and V is TRBV19; 11 bases match TRBD2. The germline CDR1 and CDR2 sequences are LNHDA and SQIVND (reference sequence). The CDR3 runs to 17 residues. J gave up 5 bases and V 3 bases, and 12 bases lay outside the gene matches. CDR3 in amino acids: CASSIMGLLAGGNEQYF. The CDR3 region has the DNA TGTGCCAGTAGTATCATGGGACTGCTAGCGGGAGGCAACGAGCAGTACTTC. The full variable domain, rest sourced from reference TRBV19 and TRBJ2-7, is DGGITQSPKYLFRKEGQNVTLSCEQNLNHDAMYWYRQDPGQGLRLIYYSQIVNDFQKGDIAEGYSVSREKKESFPLTVTSAQKNPTAFYLCASSIMGLLAGGNEQYFGPGTRLTVT.

The chain carries TRBV5-1 and TRBJ2-4, with 12 bases fitting TRBD1. Germline CDR1 is SGHRS and CDR2 is YFSETQ. The CDR3 totals 23 residues. Trimming cost V 3 bases and J 3 bases; bases outside gene matches: 25. The CDR3 DNA sequence: TGCGCCAGCAGCTCTTACTACCGGGACAGGGGGCTCATCGGGACTGCCCACAAAAACATTCAGTACTTC. It codes for CASSSYYRDRGLIGTAHKNIQYF.